Following are 18 T cell receptor beta chains from one sample sequenced in a study of blood T cell repertoires in COVID-19. The protocol was immunoSEQ multiplex PCR, while the TCRdb copy is restricted to in-frame clones and leaves out a portion. The data show hundreds of thousands of clones, with roughly 82% seen just once and roughly 2% held by the top ten. Sequenced sample: PBMCs or T cells enriched from blood (not recorded which). The source is a woman aged 50 to 60 who had recovered from COVID-19.

This clone was observed a single time. The chain has TRBV5-1 and TRBJ1-4, with D uncertain. V was cut by 1 base and J by 7 bases, with 8 bases left in between. Germline CDR1 reads SGHRS; CDR2 reads YFSETQ. The CDR3 runs to 13 residues. For the CDR3, the DNA is TGCGCCAGCAGCTTGAGTCCGGGTGAAAAACTGTTTTTT. It specifies CASSLSPGEKLFF.

The V gene is TRBV3-1 (or the pseudogene TRBV3-2), the J gene TRBJ1-2; perhaps TRBD1 as D (6 bases). Trimming shortened V by 1 base and J by 6 bases, and 12 bases separated the two germline ends. From germline, CDR1 is LGHDT and CDR2 YNNKEL (reference sequence). CDR3 length: 14 amino acids. The CDR3 sequence: CASSQVQGRNGYTF. Here the CDR3 DNA reads TGTGCCAGCAGCCAAGTGCAGGGGCGAAATGGCTACACCTTC.

V usage is TRBV7-8 and J usage is TRBJ2-3; possible D gene TRBD2, 5 bases. Germline CDR1 reads SGHVS; CDR2 reads FQNEAQ. V was cut by 1 base and J by 1 base, with 12 bases left in between. This CDR3 has 16 amino acids. CDR3 bases: TGTGCCAGCAGCTTAGTATGGGGAGCGGGCACAGATACGCAGTATTTT. Protein sequence: CASSLVWGAGTDTQYF.

Of note for this clone: Other DNA variants within this sample encode the same CDR3. The gene calls are TRBV18 and TRBJ1-1, with 8 bases lining up with TRBD1. The CDR3 runs to 14 residues. In germline, CDR1 is KGHSH, CDR2 LQKENI. With V trimmed by 2 bases and J by 4 bases, 3 bases remained unmatched. The CDR3 loop reads CASSPDRGGTEAFF. In DNA, the CDR3 is TGTGCCAGCTCACCAGACAGGGGCGGCACTGAAGCTTTCTTT. Supplemented by reference TRBV18 and TRBJ1-1, the full variable domain reads NAGVMQNPRHLVRRRGQEARLRCSPMKGHSHVYWYRQLPEEGLKFMVYLQKENIIDESGMPKERFSAEFPKEGPSILRIQQVVRGDSAAYFCASSPDRGGTEAFFGQGTRLTVV.

This clone was picked up one time. This chain links TRBV30 with TRBJ2-1; maybe TRBD2 (5 bases). This CDR3 has 14 residues. The germline V gene encodes CDR1 GTSNPN and CDR2 SVGIG (reference sequence). Trimming cost V 2 bases and J 4 bases, with 12 bases left between them. The CDR3 loop is CAWSSGVGYNEQFF. The CDR3 nucleotides read TGTGCCTGGAGTTCCGGGGTGGGGTACAATGAGCAGTTCTTC. Supplemented by reference TRBV30 and TRBJ2-1, the full variable domain reads SQTIHQWPATLVQPVGSPLSLECTVEGTSNPNLYWYRQAAGRGLQLLFYSVGIGQISSEVPQNLSASRPQDRQFILSSKKLLLSDSGFYLCAWSSGVGYNEQFFGPGTRLTVL.

This clone was seen once. V gene TRBV28 combines with J gene TRBJ1-2, with TRBD1 as a possible D gene (6 bases). CDR3 length equals 16 residues. The V gene lost 5 bases and the J gene lost 3 bases, with 19 bases spanning the gap. Germline V gives CDR1 MDHEN, CDR2 SYDVKM. The CDR3 coding sequence is TGTGCCAGCAGTAAGGGGGACACCCAGTCGGACTATGGCTACACCTTC. This encodes CASSKGDTQSDYGYTF.

The J gene is TRBJ2-7, the V gene TRBV10-3; unclear D gene. The V end lost 3 bases, the J end lost 4 bases, and 4 bases lay between the germline ends. The germline CDR1 and CDR2 sequences are ENHRY and SYGVKD. The CDR3 spans 11 residues. For the CDR3, the DNA is TGTGCCATCAGTGAATATTACGAGCAGTACTTC. Translation: CAISEYYEQYF.

The chain employs TRBV6-5 and TRBJ1-5, with TRBD1 identical over 7 bases. From germline, CDR1 is MNHEY and CDR2 SVGAGI. J was trimmed by 4 bases and V by 0 bases; bases with no gene match: 3. The CDR3 loop spans 15 amino acids. Written as DNA, the CDR3 is TGTGCCAGCAGTTACTCGGGGACAGTTAATCAGCCCCAGCATTTT. This codes for CASSYSGTVNQPQHF.

The chain employs TRBV4-1 and TRBJ1-5, with 8 bases matching TRBD1. The germline gives CDR1 MGHRA, CDR2 YSYEKL. This CDR3 has 15 amino acids. Germline trimming cut 4 bases from V and 7 bases from J; bases unmatched to any gene: 9. CDR3 region: CASSPEVQGDQPQHF. Here the CDR3 DNA reads TGCGCCAGCAGCCCAGAAGTACAGGGGGACCAGCCCCAGCATTTT.

This clone showed up just once. This rearrangement joins TRBV6-2 or TRBV6-3 to TRBJ1-1; D gene ambiguous. V was clipped by 2 bases and J by 1 base, with 8 bases between them. The CDR3 spans 14 residues. The germline gives CDR1 MNHEY, CDR2 SVGEGT. CDR3 sequence: CASSYPTRNTEAFF. In nucleotides, the CDR3 is TGTGCCAGCAGTTACCCCACACGGAACACTGAAGCTTTCTTT.

V gene TRBV7-9 combines with J gene TRBJ2-7, with D perhaps TRBD2 (6 bases). The CDR3 spans 16 residues. Germline V gives CDR1 SEHNR, CDR2 FQNEAQ (reference sequence). Trimming took 6 bases from V and 3 from J, leaving 21 bases between them. CDR3 amino acids: CASSSRQTGSYYEQYF. The CDR3 DNA follows: TGTGCCAGCAGTTCAAGGCAAACCGGGAGCTACTACGAGCAGTACTTC. Filled out from reference TRBV7-9 and TRBJ2-7, the complete variable domain reads DTGVSQNPRHKITKRGQNVTFRCDPISEHNRLYWYRQTLGQGPEFLTYFQNEAQLEKSRLLSDRFSAERPKGSFSTLEIQRTEQGDSAMYLCASSSRQTGSYYEQYFGPGTRLTVT.

This clone showed up just a few times. The chain employs TRBV6-5 and TRBJ1-2; 7 bases fit TRBD1. Per germline, CDR1 MNHEY and CDR2 SVGAGI. The J segment lost 5 bases and the V segment lost 6 bases, leaving 9 bases of the junction unmatched. The CDR3 sequence is 14 residues long. The CDR3 DNA is TGTGCCAGCAGCCGCACCGGGACAGCTTATGGCTACACCTTC. This gives the protein CASSRTGTAYGYTF.

The V and J genes are TRBV6-1 and TRBJ2-4; 16 bases align to TRBD2. Germline values: CDR1 MNHNS, CDR2 SASEGT. This CDR3 comprises 17 residues. V was pared by 4 bases and J by 9 bases, with 9 bases of the junction left unmatched. The CDR3 DNA reads TGTGCCAGCAGTGTCTCGGGACTAGCGGGAGGGTTGGGCATTCAGTACTTC. Translating gives CASSVSGLAGGLGIQYF.

This clone was detected ten times or more. V usage is TRBV4-3 and J usage is TRBJ2-1; tentatively, D is TRBD2 (6 bases). There are 14 residues in the CDR3. Trimming took off 4 bases at V and 6 bases at J, with 13 bases between the two ends. Germline assignment: CDR1 LGHNA and CDR2 YSLEER. The CDR3 region has the DNA TGCGCCAGCAGCCTAGCCAGCGGGTTCAATGAGCAGTTCTTC. Translating gives CASSLASGFNEQFF.

The chain combines TRBV4-2 with TRBJ1-5; D is undetermined. V was cut by 0 bases and J by 0 bases, with 9 bases left in between. This CDR3 has 16 residues. CDR1 and CDR2 from the germline V gene are LGHNA and YNFKEQ. CDR3 coding DNA: TGTGCCAGCAGCCAAGATAGACTCTTTAGCAATCAGCCCCAGCATTTT. It specifies CASSQDRLFSNQPQHF.

J is TRBJ2-7 and V is TRBV7-8; D is possibly TRBD2 (7 bases). CDR1 and CDR2 from the germline V gene are SGHVS and FQNEAQ. The V end lost 6 bases, the J end lost 3 bases, and 21 bases lay between the germline ends. The CDR3 spans 16 residues. The CDR3 loop is CASRVAGDYIGYEQYF. CDR3 in DNA: TGTGCCAGCAGGGTAGCAGGGGACTACATAGGCTACGAGCAGTACTTC.

The J gene is TRBJ2-1, the V gene TRBV5-5; 7 positions agree with TRBD2. Trimming took 4 bases from V and 0 from J; bases not matched to a gene: 10. The germline V gene has CDR1 SGHKS and CDR2 YYEKEE (reference sequence). This CDR3 spans 17 amino acids. This chain's CDR3 is CASSPSAGVTSYNEQFF. CDR3 DNA: TGTGCCAGCAGCCCATCGGCGGGGGTGACCTCCTACAATGAGCAGTTCTTC.

The chain uses TRBV28 and TRBJ2-7; 8 bases match TRBD2. Losses at the gene ends were 8 bases for V and 3 bases for J; bases not matched to a gene: 9. From germline, CDR1 is MDHEN and CDR2 SYDVKM. The length of the CDR3 is 14 residues. CDR3 region: CASVTSGANYEQYF. The CDR3 region has the DNA TGTGCCAGCGTAACTAGCGGAGCTAACTACGAGCAGTACTTC.